This T cell receptor beta chain came from a study of blood T cells in healthy people across ages. Primers used in a second PCR of about 6 to 11 cycles were a sample-barcoded 5' primer and a J-beta primer mix. Using its own MiXCR run on the 5' RACE reads, TCRdb lists one record per CDR3 protein. Of under 1,000,000 distinct CDR3 sequences detected, 46% appear once; the ten largest clones hold around a sixth. Germline CDR1 reads LNHNV; CDR2 reads YYDKDF (reference sequence). The CDR3 runs to 13 residues. Overall study results and limits: Per million T cells, TCR beta diversity dropped roughly linearly as age increased.

Researchers isolated at least 6 million PBMCs per sample. Comments on this clonotype: Antigen: not known. One junction end does not reproduce the germline sequence, and a read error may be involved.

The sequence was collected from a man older than 75 in good health. This chain links TRBV15 with TRBJ2-1, with no clear D. The J call may be incorrect, as the DNA end agrees better with TRBJ2-7. The sequenced sample consisted of blood. The chain's CDR3 is CTTSRDVGYEQYF. CDR3 DNA: TGTACCACCAGCAGAGATGTGGGATACGAGCAGTACTTC.